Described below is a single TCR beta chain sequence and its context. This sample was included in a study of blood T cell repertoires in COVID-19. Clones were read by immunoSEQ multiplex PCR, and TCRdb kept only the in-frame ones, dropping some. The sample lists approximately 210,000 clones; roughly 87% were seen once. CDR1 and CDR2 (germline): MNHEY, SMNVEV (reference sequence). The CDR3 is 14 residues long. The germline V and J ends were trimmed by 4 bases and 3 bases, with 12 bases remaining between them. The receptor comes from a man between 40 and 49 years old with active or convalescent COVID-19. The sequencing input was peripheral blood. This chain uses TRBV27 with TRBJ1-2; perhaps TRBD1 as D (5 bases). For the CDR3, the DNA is TGTGCCAGCAGTTCCGGTGTAGGGGACTATGGCTACACCTTC. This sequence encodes CASSSGVGDYGYTF.